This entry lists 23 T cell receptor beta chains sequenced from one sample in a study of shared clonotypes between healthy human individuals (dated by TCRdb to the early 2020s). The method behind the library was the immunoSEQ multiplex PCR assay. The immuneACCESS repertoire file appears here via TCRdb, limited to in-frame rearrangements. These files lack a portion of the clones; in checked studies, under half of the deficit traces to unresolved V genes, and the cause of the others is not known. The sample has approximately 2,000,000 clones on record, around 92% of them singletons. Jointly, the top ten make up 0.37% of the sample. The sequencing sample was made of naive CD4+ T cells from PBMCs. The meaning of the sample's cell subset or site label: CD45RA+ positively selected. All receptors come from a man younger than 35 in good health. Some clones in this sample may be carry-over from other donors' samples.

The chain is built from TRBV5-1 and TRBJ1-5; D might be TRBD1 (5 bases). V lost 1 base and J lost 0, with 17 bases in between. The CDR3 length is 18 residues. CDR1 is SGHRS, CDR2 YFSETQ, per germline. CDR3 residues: CASSLTPNGGYSNQPQHF. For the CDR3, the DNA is TGCGCCAGCAGCTTGACCCCGAACGGGGGTTATAGCAATCAGCCCCAGCATTTT. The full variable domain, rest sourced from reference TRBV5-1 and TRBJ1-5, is KAGVTQTPRYLIKTRGQQVTLSCSPISGHRSVSWYQQTPGQGLQFLFEYFSETQRNKGNFPGRFSGRQFSNSRSEMNVSTLELGDSALYLCASSLTPNGGYSNQPQHFGDGTRLSIL.

The CDR3 protein is CASSQVNYRQAGAYNEQFF. CDR3 nucleotides: TGTGCCAGCAGCCAAGTCAATTATCGTCAGGCGGGAGCCTACAATGAGCAGTTCTTC. The chain employs TRBV14 and TRBJ2-1; the match to TRBD2 covers 7 bases. The ends lost 1 base at V and 2 bases at J; junction bases unmatched: 14. The CDR3 is 19 residues long. Germline values: CDR1 SGHDN, CDR2 FVKESK.

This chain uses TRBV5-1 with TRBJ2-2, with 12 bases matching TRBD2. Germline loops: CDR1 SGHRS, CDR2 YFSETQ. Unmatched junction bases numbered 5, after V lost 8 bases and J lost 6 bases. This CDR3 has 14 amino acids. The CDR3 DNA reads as TGCGCCAGTTTACTAGCGGGAGGTTCCGGGGAGCTGTTTTTT. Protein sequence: CASLLAGGSGELFF.

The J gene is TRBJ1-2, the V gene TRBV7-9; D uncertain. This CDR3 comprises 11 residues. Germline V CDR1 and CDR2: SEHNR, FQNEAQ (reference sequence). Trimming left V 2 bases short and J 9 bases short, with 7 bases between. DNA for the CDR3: TGTGCCAGCAGCTTATATTTGAGCTACACCTTC. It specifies CASSLYLSYTF.

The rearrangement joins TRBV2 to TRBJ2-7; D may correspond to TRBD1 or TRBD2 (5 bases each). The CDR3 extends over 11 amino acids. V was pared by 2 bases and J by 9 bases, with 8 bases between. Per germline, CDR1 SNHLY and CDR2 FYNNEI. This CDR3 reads CASSEIGGQYF. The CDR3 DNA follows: TGTGCCAGCAGTGAAATTGGGGGGCAGTACTTC. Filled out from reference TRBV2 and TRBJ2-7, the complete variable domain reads EPEVTQTPSHQVTQMGQEVILRCVPISNHLYFYWYRQILGQKVEFLVSFYNNEISEKSEIFDDQFSVERPDGSNFTLKIRSTKLEDSAMYFCASSEIGGQYFGPGTRLTVT.

The CDR3 sequence is CASNLRGEDTQYF. The CDR3 nucleotides are TGTGCCAGCAACTTAAGAGGCGAAGATACGCAGTATTTT. The V gene is TRBV6-1, the J gene TRBJ2-3, with D unclear. The germline V gene encodes CDR1 MNHNS and CDR2 SASEGT. The CDR3 runs to 13 residues. Trimming shortened V by 7 bases and J by 5 bases, and 13 bases separated the two germline ends.

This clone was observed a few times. The CDR3 protein is CASSPILGRPEAFF. CDR3 nucleotides: TGTGCCAGCTCACCAATTCTTGGCAGGCCTGAAGCTTTCTTT. The rearrangement links TRBV18 to TRBJ1-1; D is undetermined. This CDR3 region has 14 residues. The germline V gene has CDR1 KGHSH and CDR2 LQKENI. V was trimmed by 2 bases and J by 6 bases, leaving 13 bases between them.

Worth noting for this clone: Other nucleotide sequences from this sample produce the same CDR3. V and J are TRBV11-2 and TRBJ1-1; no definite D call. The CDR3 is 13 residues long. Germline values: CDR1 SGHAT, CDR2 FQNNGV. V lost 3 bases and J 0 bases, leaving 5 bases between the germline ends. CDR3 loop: CASSLDLNTEAFF. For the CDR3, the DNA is TGTGCCAGCAGCTTGGACCTGAACACTGAAGCTTTCTTT.

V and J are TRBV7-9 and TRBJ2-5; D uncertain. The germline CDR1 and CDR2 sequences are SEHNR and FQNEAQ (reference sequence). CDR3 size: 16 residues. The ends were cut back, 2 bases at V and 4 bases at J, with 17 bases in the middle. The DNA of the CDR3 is TGTGCCAGCAGCTTACTCGAGGTAACACCCGGAGAGACCCAGTACTTC. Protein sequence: CASSLLEVTPGETQYF.

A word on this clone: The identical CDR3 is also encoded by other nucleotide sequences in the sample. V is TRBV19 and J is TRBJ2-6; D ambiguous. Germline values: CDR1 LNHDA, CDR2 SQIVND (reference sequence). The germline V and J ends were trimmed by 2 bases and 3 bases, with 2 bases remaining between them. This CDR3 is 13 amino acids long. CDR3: CASSISGANVLTF. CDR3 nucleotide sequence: TGTGCCAGTAGTATAAGTGGGGCCAACGTCCTGACTTTC.

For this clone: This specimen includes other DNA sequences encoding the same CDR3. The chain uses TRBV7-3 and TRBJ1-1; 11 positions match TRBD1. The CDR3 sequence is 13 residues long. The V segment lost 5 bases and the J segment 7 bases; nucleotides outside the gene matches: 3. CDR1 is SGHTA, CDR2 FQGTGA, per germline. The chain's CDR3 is CASSLGTGGEAFF. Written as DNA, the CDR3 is TGTGCCAGCAGCCTCGGGACAGGGGGTGAAGCTTTCTTT.

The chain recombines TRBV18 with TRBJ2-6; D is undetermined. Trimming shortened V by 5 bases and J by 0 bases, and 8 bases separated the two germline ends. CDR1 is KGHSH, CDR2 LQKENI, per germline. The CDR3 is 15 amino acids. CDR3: CASSAITSGANVLTF. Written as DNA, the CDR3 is TGTGCCAGCTCAGCGATCACCTCTGGGGCCAACGTCCTGACTTTC.

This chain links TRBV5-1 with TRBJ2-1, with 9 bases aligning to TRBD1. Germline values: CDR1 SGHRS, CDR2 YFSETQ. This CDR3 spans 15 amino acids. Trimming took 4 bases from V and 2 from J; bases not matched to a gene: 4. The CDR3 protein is CASSGQGITYNEQFF. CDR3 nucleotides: TGCGCCAGCAGCGGACAGGGGATAACCTACAATGAGCAGTTCTTC.

CDR3 nucleotides: TGCGCCAGCAGCCCCGGACGACTAGCGGGCCACAATGAGCAGTTCTTC. It translates to CASSPGRLAGHNEQFF. The rearrangement links TRBV5-1 to TRBJ2-1; TRBD2 agrees at 10 bases. The length of the CDR3 is 16 residues. CDR1 and CDR2 from the germline V gene are SGHRS and YFSETQ. Unmatched junction bases numbered 9, after V lost 4 bases and J lost 5 bases.

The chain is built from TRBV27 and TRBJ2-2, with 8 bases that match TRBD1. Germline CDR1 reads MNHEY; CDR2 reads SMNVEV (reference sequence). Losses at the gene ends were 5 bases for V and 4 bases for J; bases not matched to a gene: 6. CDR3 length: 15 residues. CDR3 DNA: TGTGCCAGCAGTGCCTGGACAGGGAGCACCGGGGAGCTGTTTTTT. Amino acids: CASSAWTGSTGELFF.

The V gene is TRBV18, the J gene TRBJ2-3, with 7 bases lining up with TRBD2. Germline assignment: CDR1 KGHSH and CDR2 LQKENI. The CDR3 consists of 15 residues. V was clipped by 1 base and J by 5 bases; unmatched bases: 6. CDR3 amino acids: CASSPRAGDQDTQYF. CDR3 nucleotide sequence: TGTGCCAGCTCACCACGTGCGGGAGATCAAGATACGCAGTATTTT. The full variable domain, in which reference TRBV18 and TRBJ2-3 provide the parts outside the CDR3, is NAGVMQNPRHLVRRRGQEARLRCSPMKGHSHVYWYRQLPEEGLKFMVYLQKENIIDESGMPKERFSAEFPKEGPSILRIQQVVRGDSAAYFCASSPRAGDQDTQYFGPGTRLTVL.

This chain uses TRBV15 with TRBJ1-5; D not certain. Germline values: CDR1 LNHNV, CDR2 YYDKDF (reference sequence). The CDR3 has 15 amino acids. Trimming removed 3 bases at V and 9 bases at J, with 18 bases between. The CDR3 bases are TGTGCCACCAGCAGTCCGGGTCTAGCTGTTTCGCCCCAGCATTTT. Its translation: CATSSPGLAVSPQHF.

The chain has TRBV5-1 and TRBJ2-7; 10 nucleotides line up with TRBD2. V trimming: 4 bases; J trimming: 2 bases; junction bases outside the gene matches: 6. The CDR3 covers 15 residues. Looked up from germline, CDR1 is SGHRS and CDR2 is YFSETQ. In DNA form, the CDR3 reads TGCGCCAGCAGCGAAGGACTAGCGGAAACCTACGAGCAGTACTTC. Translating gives CASSEGLAETYEQYF.

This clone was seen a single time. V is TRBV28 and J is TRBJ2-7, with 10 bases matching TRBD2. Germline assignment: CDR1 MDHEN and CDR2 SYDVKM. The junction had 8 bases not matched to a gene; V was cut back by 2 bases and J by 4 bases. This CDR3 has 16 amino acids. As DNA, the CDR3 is TGTGCCAGCAGTTTAAGTGGACTAGCGGATAGATACGAGCAGTACTTC. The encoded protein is CASSLSGLADRYEQYF.

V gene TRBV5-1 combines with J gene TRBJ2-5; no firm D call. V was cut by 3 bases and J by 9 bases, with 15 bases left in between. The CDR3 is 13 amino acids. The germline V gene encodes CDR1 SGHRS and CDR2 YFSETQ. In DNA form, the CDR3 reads TGCGCCAGCAGCTCCGACCCCTCAGGTCCCCAGTACTTC. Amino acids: CASSSDPSGPQYF.

The CDR3 here is CASSKQAQTTNEKLFF. CDR3 nucleotide sequence: TGTGCCAGCAGTAAACAGGCCCAGACAACTAATGAAAAACTGTTTTTT. The chain couples TRBV7-2 to TRBJ1-4; D is perhaps TRBD1 (5 bases). The CDR3 consists of 16 residues. The V end was cut by 6 bases, the J end by 0 bases, with 14 bases between. Per germline, CDR1 SGHTA and CDR2 FQGNSA.

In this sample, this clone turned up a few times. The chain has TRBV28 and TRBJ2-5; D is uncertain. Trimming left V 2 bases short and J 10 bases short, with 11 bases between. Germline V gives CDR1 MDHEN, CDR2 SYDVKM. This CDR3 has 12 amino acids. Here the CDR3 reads CASSLGRRIQYF. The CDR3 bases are TGTGCCAGCAGTTTAGGCAGGCGGATCCAGTACTTC.

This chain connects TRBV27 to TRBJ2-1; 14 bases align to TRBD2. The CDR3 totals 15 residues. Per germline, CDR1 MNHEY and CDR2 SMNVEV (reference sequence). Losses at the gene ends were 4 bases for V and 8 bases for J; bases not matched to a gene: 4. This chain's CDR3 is CASSYGTSGSHEQFF. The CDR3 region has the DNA TGTGCCAGCAGTTACGGGACTAGCGGGAGTCATGAGCAGTTCTTC.